These 29 T cell receptor beta chains were sequenced from one sample in a study of T cell repertoires in cytomegalovirus infection. Which antigens these TCRs recognize remains unknown. MiXCR was run by TCRdb on the reads, yielding one entry per CDR3 protein. There are fewer than 1,000,000 distinct CDR3 sequences in the sample; more than 25% occur only once, and 11% to 15% lies in the top ten. The sample consisted of cultured CD8+ T cells from PBMCs, taken from culture after CMV antigen stimulation. The receptor source for this set is a human donor in good health (CMV status not recorded). Some clones in this sample may be carry-over from other donors' samples.

This clonotype was seen only a few times. The V call is TRBV6-4, the J call TRBJ2-6; TRBD2 matches at 10 bases. The junction had 0 bases not matched to a gene; V was cut back by 4 bases and J by 0 bases. The germline CDR1 and CDR2 sequences are MRHNA and SNTAGT. The CDR3 spans 16 residues. The CDR3 region has the DNA TGTGCCAGCAGTGGGACTAGCGGCTCTGGGGCCAACGTCCTGACTTTC. Its protein is CASSGTSGSGANVLTF.

This clonotype has a handful of counts. The chain links TRBV4-1 to TRBJ1-4, with a tentative D call TRBD1 (5 bases). The germline CDR1 and CDR2 sequences are MGHRA and YSYEKL. The CDR3 has 16 residues. V lost 1 base and J lost 4, with 13 bases in between. CDR3 in DNA: TGCGCCAGCAGCCAAGGACTCGGGACGGTTAATGAAAAACTGTTTTTT. It is translated as CASSQGLGTVNEKLFF.

As to this clonotype: This clone may be a read error of a much larger clone one base away. This chain links TRBV5-5 with TRBJ1-5; a possible D gene is TRBD1 (6 bases). Germline lookup yields CDR1 SGHKS and CDR2 YYEKEE (reference sequence). This CDR3 comprises 15 residues. CDR3 bases: TGTGCCAACAGCCCCCAGGGGAATAGCAATCAGCCCCAGCATTTT. As protein: CANSPQGNSNQPQHF.

This clonotype was seen repeatedly, ten times or more. The chain combines TRBV7-8 with TRBJ2-5; no definite D call. CDR3 length equals 15 residues. The germline V and J ends were trimmed by 4 bases and 5 bases, with 17 bases remaining between them. CDR1 is SGHVS, CDR2 FQNEAQ, per germline. Here the CDR3 reads CASSYRPDAVETQYF. Here the CDR3 DNA reads TGTGCCAGCAGCTACCGCCCGGACGCCGTGGAGACCCAGTACTTC. Full variable domain (remainder filled in from reference TRBV7-8 and TRBJ2-5): GAGVSQSPRYKVAKRGQDVALRCDPISGHVSLFWYQQALGQGPEFLTYFQNEAQLDKSGLPSDRFFAERPEGSVSTLKIQRTQQEDSAVYLCASSYRPDAVETQYFGPGTRLLVL.

The chain has TRBV28 and TRBJ1-2; perhaps TRBD1 as D (5 bases). V lost 2 bases and J 2 bases, leaving 9 bases between the germline ends. The germline V gene encodes CDR1 MDHEN and CDR2 SYDVKM. This CDR3 has 14 amino acids. The CDR3 DNA follows: TGTGCCAGCAGTTTAGCTTGGACAAACTATGGCTACACCTTC. Amino acids: CASSLAWTNYGYTF.

This chain connects TRBV11-2 to TRBJ2-2; 11 nucleotides match TRBD1. The CDR3 runs 15 residues. Germline CDR1 SGHAT, CDR2 FQNNGV. J lost 7 bases, V lost 5 bases, and 6 bases had no gene match. CDR3 coding DNA: TGTGCCAGCAGCCCGGACAGGGGGCAGGGCGGGGAGCTGTTTTTT. This codes for CASSPDRGQGGELFF.

The V gene is TRBV28, the J gene TRBJ1-5; possible D gene TRBD1, 5 bases. V dropped 10 bases and J dropped 3 bases, with 10 bases sitting between them. The CDR3 is 12 amino acids. CDR1 is MDHEN, CDR2 SYDVKM, per germline. The CDR3 sequence: CATAGINQPQHF. CDR3 nucleotides: TGTGCCACCGCAGGGATCAATCAGCCCCAGCATTTT.

Details on this clonotype: At one boundary the junction diverges from the germline segment, which might be a read error. V is TRBV7-6 and J is TRBJ2-2, with D possibly matching TRBD2 (5 bases). This CDR3 is 14 amino acids long. Germline CDR1 is SGHVS and CDR2 is FNYEAQ. The CDR3 DNA reads TGTGCTAGCAGCCTGAAGGACTCCTCCGGGGAGCTGTTTTTT. Translating it yields CASSLKDSSGELFF.

CDR3 region: CASGEGGAAYNEQFF. In nucleotides, the CDR3 is TGTGCCAGCGGAGAAGGGGGGGCCGCATACAATGAGCAGTTCTTC. The chain employs TRBV27 and TRBJ2-1; weak D call: TRBD2 (7 bases). The CDR3 is made up of 15 amino acids. V dropped 8 bases and J dropped 4 bases, with 18 bases sitting between them. Germline V gene lookup returns CDR1 MNHEY and CDR2 SMNVEV (reference sequence).

Regarding this clonotype: This may be a read error: a much more frequent sequence differs by one nucleotide. This chain links TRBV7-9 with TRBJ2-6; the match to TRBD1 covers 8 bases. This CDR3 is 19 amino acids long. The germline CDR1 and CDR2 sequences are SEHNR and FQNEAQ (reference sequence). CDR3 nucleotide sequence: TGTACCAGCAGCTGGCCGGGACAGGAGGGTTCCTCTGGGGCCAACGTCCTGACTTTC. This encodes CTSSWPGQEGSSGANVLTF.

The rearrangement uses TRBV10-3 and TRBJ2-5; D is undetermined. V shed 3 bases and J shed 1 base, with 3 bases lying between them. Germline CDR1 reads ENHRY; CDR2 reads SYGVKD. CDR3 length equals 12 residues. The CDR3: CAISETQETQYF. The DNA of the CDR3 is TGTGCCATCAGTGAAACCCAAGAGACCCAGTACTTC.

This clonotype was detected ten times or more. This sequence joins TRBV6-5 and TRBJ1-2; TRBD1 matches 7 bases. The V segment lost 10 bases and the J segment 5 bases; nucleotides outside the gene matches: 10. This CDR3 comprises 13 residues. Germline CDR1 and CDR2: MNHEY and SVGAGI. The CDR3 coding sequence is TGTGCCACCCGACAGGGCTTGCTTTATGGCTACACCTTC. Protein product: CATRQGLLYGYTF.

This chain joins TRBV10-3 and TRBJ2-7; TRBD1 or TRBD2 may be the D gene (5 bases each). This CDR3 comprises 13 residues. V lost 6 bases and J 2 bases, leaving 11 bases between the germline ends. Germline loops: CDR1 ENHRY, CDR2 SYGVKD. This CDR3 reads CAIRTADTYEQYF. CDR3 nucleotides: TGTGCCATCAGGACAGCGGACACCTACGAGCAGTACTTC.

This clonotype was detected a few times. This sequence joins TRBV10-1 and TRBJ1-5; D gene ambiguous. CDR3 size: 13 residues. Trimming removed 3 bases at V and 6 bases at J, with 9 bases between. The V gene's germline CDR1 is WNHNN and CDR2 SYGVQD (reference sequence). The CDR3 nucleotides are TGCGCCAGCAGTGAATACAATCTTCAGCCCCAGCATTTT. Translated: CASSEYNLQPQHF.

V is TRBV6-2 or TRBV6-3 and J is TRBJ1-5; D remains ambiguous. The length of the CDR3 is 14 residues. The V end was cut by 6 bases, the J end by 7 bases, with 16 bases between. Germline CDR1 MNHEY, CDR2 SVGEGT. The CDR3 sequence is CASSLDPWEQPQHF. The CDR3 nucleotides are TGTGCCAGCAGCCTCGACCCATGGGAGCAGCCCCAGCATTTT.

Written as DNA, the CDR3 is TGTGCCAGCAGCTTTGGACAGGCTTCCTATGGCTACACCTTC. Protein product: CASSFGQASYGYTF. The V call is TRBV27, the J call TRBJ1-2; the match to TRBD1 covers 7 bases. The trim removed 6 bases at V and 4 bases at J, leaving 8 bases unmatched. Germline-derived CDR1 and CDR2 are MNHEY and SMNVEV (reference sequence). The CDR3 length is 14 residues.

This clonotype appeared once. Since a much larger clone is just one base distant, this may be a read error. The chain recombines TRBV2 with TRBJ1-2, with D possibly TRBD1 on 5 matching bases. Germline-derived CDR1 and CDR2 are SNHLY and FYNNEI. The V gene lost 1 base and the J gene lost 6 bases, with 9 bases spanning the gap. This CDR3 region has 13 residues. In nucleotides, the CDR3 is TGTGCCAGCAGTGAAGGGGGCGGCAATGGCTACACCTTC. This encodes CASSEGGGNGYTF.

Concerning this clonotype itself: An end of the junction differs from the germline gene, which may be a read error. V usage is TRBV7-6 and J usage is TRBJ2-7, with TRBD1 matching over 8 bases. The length of the CDR3 is 15 residues. Germline-derived CDR1 and CDR2 are SGHVS and FNYEAQ. CDR3 DNA sequence: TGTGCTAGCAGCCCCGGGACAGGATTGTTCTACGAGCAGTACTTC. As protein: CASSPGTGLFYEQYF. The entire variable domain, with the rest obtained from reference TRBV7-6 and TRBJ2-7, is as follows: GAGVSQSPRYKVTKRGQDVALRCDPISGHVSLYWYRQALGQGPEFLTYFNYEAQQDKSGLPNDRFSAERPEGSISTLTIQRTEQRDSAMYRCASSPGTGLFYEQYFGPGTRLTVT.

The chain links TRBV9 to TRBJ1-1, with 7 nucleotides matching TRBD1. The CDR3 sequence is 15 residues long. Trimming removed 3 bases from V and 5 bases from J; junction bases left unmatched: 10. The germline CDR1 and CDR2 sequences are SGDLS and YYNGEE. CDR3 amino acids: CASSAASTGVTEAFF. The DNA of the CDR3 is TGTGCCAGCAGCGCCGCCTCCACAGGGGTAACTGAAGCTTTCTTT.

The table lists this clonotype with many counts. The chain carries TRBV7-9 and TRBJ1-2; tentatively, D is TRBD1 (5 bases). The ends were cut back, 5 bases at V and 3 bases at J, with 10 bases in the middle. This CDR3 contains 13 residues. CDR1 and CDR2 (germline): SEHNR, FQNEAQ (reference sequence). The CDR3 here is CASSPAGYYGYTF. In DNA form, the CDR3 reads TGTGCCAGCAGCCCCGCAGGGTACTATGGCTACACCTTC.

The chain employs TRBV4-1 and TRBJ2-6; D is possibly TRBD2 (6 bases). The CDR3 contains 18 residues. The germline CDR1 and CDR2 sequences are MGHRA and YSYEKL. The germline V and J ends were trimmed by 5 bases and 0 bases, with 17 bases remaining between them. The CDR3 spells CASSGTRMELSGANVLTF. CDR3 DNA sequence: TGCGCCAGCAGCGGGACTCGGATGGAACTCTCTGGGGCCAACGTCCTGACTTTC.

This clonotype was seen repeatedly, ten times or more. The chain joins TRBV7-6 to TRBJ2-3; D is undetermined. Germline V gives CDR1 SGHVS, CDR2 FNYEAQ. CDR3 length equals 14 residues. V lost 6 bases and J lost 1, with 11 bases in between. The CDR3 coding sequence is TGTGCCAGCAGTCTAATATCCGGCACAGATACGCAGTATTTT. Residues: CASSLISGTDTQYF.

About this clonotype: An end of the junction differs from the germline gene, which may be a read error. The chain couples TRBV9 to TRBJ1-1, with 8 bases fitting TRBD1. The CDR3 contains 15 residues. The germline gives CDR1 SGDLS, CDR2 YYNGEE. Here the CDR3 reads CVSSTRTGLNTEAFF. DNA of the CDR3: TGTGTCAGCAGCACTCGGACAGGGTTGAACACTGAAGCTTTCTTT. Using reference TRBV9 and TRBJ1-1 for the parts outside the CDR3, the full variable domain is DSGVTQTPKHLITATGQRVTLRCSPRSGDLSVYWYQQSLDQGLQFLIQYYNGEERAKGNILERFSAQQFPDLHSELNLSSLELGDSALYFCVSSTRTGLNTEAFFGQGTRLTVV.

This clonotype was observed many times. The chain carries TRBV7-6 and TRBJ2-2, with a tentative D call TRBD1 (7 bases). CDR3 length equals 15 residues. V was pared by 4 bases and J by 1 base, with 10 bases between. CDR1 and CDR2 from the germline V gene are SGHVS and FNYEAQ. CDR3 nucleotides: TGTGCCAGCAGCTCAGGGGGGAGGAACACCGGGGAGCTGTTTTTT. Encoded protein: CASSSGGRNTGELFF. The full variable domain, completed using reference TRBV7-6 and TRBJ2-2, is GAGVSQSPRYKVTKRGQDVALRCDPISGHVSLYWYRQALGQGPEFLTYFNYEAQQDKSGLPNDRFSAERPEGSISTLTIQRTEQRDSAMYRCASSSGGRNTGELFFGEGSRLTVL.

The chain links TRBV10-2 to TRBJ1-2; TRBD1 is a possible D gene (5 bases). The CDR3 has 14 amino acids. Deletions cut 6 bases from V and 2 bases from J, with 13 bases between. Germline CDR1 and CDR2: WSHSY and SAAADI. CDR3 loop: CASRQGGLNYGYTF. The CDR3 coding sequence is TGCGCCAGCAGGCAGGGAGGACTCAACTATGGCTACACCTTC.

This clonotype has at least ten counts. CDR3 DNA sequence: TGTGCCAGCAGCTTAGCGAGAAGACCTTCCGCTCGGGAGCTGTTTTTT. This encodes CASSLARRPSARELFF. V usage is TRBV11-1 and J usage is TRBJ2-2; D is unresolved. Between the trimmed V and J ends, which lost 0 bases and 9 bases, there was a span of 17 bases. The germline V gene encodes CDR1 SGHAT and CDR2 FQDESV (reference sequence). The CDR3 has 16 amino acids.

A note on this clonotype: A read error may be the cause here, since a much bigger clone is one base away. The chain recombines TRBV6-2 or TRBV6-3 with TRBJ2-4; perhaps TRBD2 as D (6 bases). Germline V lookup: CDR1 MNHEY, CDR2 SVGEGT. The CDR3 covers 15 residues. The CDR3 reads CVSSYSGAGTDIQYF. The CDR3 bases are TGTGTCAGCAGTTACTCTGGGGCGGGGACGGACATTCAGTACTTC.

The V gene is TRBV14, the J gene TRBJ1-1, with D possibly being TRBD1 (6 bases). V was clipped by 5 bases and J by 6 bases, with 10 bases between them. From germline, CDR1 is SGHDN and CDR2 FVKESK. The CDR3 is 12 amino acids. CDR3 nucleotides: TGTGCCAGCAGCGAGGGGGGGTCTGAAGCTTTCTTT. As protein: CASSEGGSEAFF. The full variable domain, rest sourced from reference TRBV14 and TRBJ1-1, is EAGVTQFPSHSVIEKGQTVTLRCDPISGHDNLYWYRRVMGKEIKFLLHFVKESKQDESGMPNNRFLAERTGGTYSTLKVQPAELEDSGVYFCASSEGGSEAFFGQGTRLTVV.

The chain couples TRBV7-8 to TRBJ1-3; D is undetermined. This CDR3 is built from 14 residues. Germline-derived CDR1 and CDR2 are SGHVS and FQNEAQ. The V end lost 6 bases, the J end lost 2 bases, and 11 bases lay between the germline ends. The CDR3 nucleotides are TGTGCCAGCAGACCTCAAGTCCCTGGAAACACCATATATTTT. This gives the protein CASRPQVPGNTIYF.